Each of the 8 T cell receptor beta chains below was sequenced from the same sample in a study of molecular identifiers for immune sequencing clone quantification (dated by TCRdb to between 2018 and 2020). The library relied on PCR. TCRdb shows the sequencer as NextSeq 500. TCRdb redid the processing of the public reads, applying fastp at Q25 and MiXCR, and retained in-frame beta chains. Identical CDR3 protein sequences are pooled into one entry, listed with their most common genes and DNA. The sample has roughly 300,000 distinct CDR3 sequences on record, 24% of them singletons. About 0.71% of the sample is held by the ten biggest clonotypes. The sequenced material came from naive CD8+ T cells from blood, with Jurkat cell RNA spiked in. Explained via the paper, the cell subset or site label denotes: FACS-sorted CD8+CD4-CCR7+CD45RA+ naive T cells. The source of these receptors is a human donor in good health. Some libraries in this study had Jurkat cell RNA spiked in.

A note on this clonotype: A much larger clone differs by one base, so this may be a read error. J is TRBJ2-1 and V is TRBV20-1, with D perhaps assigned TRBD1 or TRBD2 (5 bases each). This CDR3 has 11 amino acids. Germline assignment: CDR1 DFQATT and CDR2 SNEGSKA (reference sequence). The V end lost 3 bases, the J end lost 9 bases, and 9 bases lay between the germline ends. Here the CDR3 reads CSARWGIEQFF. The CDR3 bases are TGCAGTGCTAGGTGGGGGATTGAGCAGTTCTTC.

The chain is built from TRBV9 and TRBJ1-1; D gene ambiguous. This CDR3 is 13 amino acids long. Germline CDR1 reads SGDLS; CDR2 reads YYNGEE. V lost 0 bases to trimming and J lost 4 bases, with 7 bases between them. The CDR3 coding sequence is TGTGCCAGCAGCGTAGGAGGTCCCACTGAAGCTTTCTTT. Translated: CASSVGGPTEAFF.

The rearrangement uses TRBV11-2 and TRBJ2-7, with 8 bases that match TRBD2. The CDR3 has 14 residues. Trimming cost V 5 bases and J 5 bases; bases outside gene matches: 8. Per germline, CDR1 SGHAT and CDR2 FQNNGV. The CDR3, as DNA: TGTGCCAGCAGCCCCAGCAGCGGGGGCGACGAGCAGTACTTC. Protein: CASSPSSGGDEQYF.

This clonotype was observed a few times. The chain joins TRBV6-5 to TRBJ2-7; tentatively, D is TRBD1 or TRBD2 (5 bases each). The length of the CDR3 is 17 residues. Germline assignment: CDR1 MNHEY and CDR2 SVGAGI. V lost 2 bases and J lost 1, with 18 bases in between. The CDR3 sequence is CASSYLTGTGASYEQYF. Here the CDR3 DNA reads TGTGCCAGCAGTTACCTAACCGGGACGGGTGCTTCCTACGAGCAGTACTTC.

This clonotype appeared many times. This sequence joins TRBV29-1 and TRBJ1-1; D may be TRBD1 (6 bases). V lost 0 bases and J 0 bases, leaving 11 bases between the germline ends. The CDR3 totals 15 residues. Germline CDR1 and CDR2: SQVTM and ANQGSEA. CDR3 in amino acids: CSVEEGGNMNTEAFF. The CDR3 bases are TGCAGCGTTGAAGAGGGGGGCAACATGAACACTGAAGCTTTCTTT.

The V call is TRBV12-3 or TRBV12-4, the J call TRBJ2-5, with D unresolved. The CDR3 covers 13 residues. Trimming left V 0 bases short and J 4 bases short, with 6 bases between. This chain's CDR3 is CASSLADPETQYF. DNA for the CDR3: TGTGCCAGCAGTTTAGCCGACCCAGAGACCCAGTACTTC.

A note on this clonotype: A much more abundant neighbour one base away suggests this may be a read error. The chain employs TRBV6-2 or TRBV6-3 and TRBJ2-5, with D perhaps being TRBD1 or TRBD2 (5 bases each). Germline assignment: CDR1 MNHEY and CDR2 SVGEGT. The CDR3 is 14 amino acids. The CDR3 DNA reads as TGTGCCAGCAGTACGGGGACGCTGAAAGAGCCCCAGTACTTC. Amino acid sequence: CASSTGTLKEPQYF.

A remark on this clonotype: This may come from a read error, since a much larger clone is one base off. The genes are TRBV12-3 or TRBV12-4 and TRBJ2-2; weak D call: TRBD1 (5 bases). Trimming took 6 bases from V and 1 from J, leaving 9 bases between them. The CDR3 loop spans 14 amino acids. The CDR3 is CASSQDKNTGELFF. CDR3 DNA sequence: TGTGCCAGCAGCCAGGACAAGAACACCGGGGAGCTGTTTTTT.